This TCR beta chain was captured in a study of early T cells in non-severe SARS-CoV-2 infection. Study-wide background: Unpaired chains resulted from sequencing bulk RNA of unsorted whole blood. Findings of the study overall: Lookups in VDJdb leaned toward anti-spike CD8 responses and missed private and CD4 specificities.

Tagging with unique molecular identifiers was applied to individual cDNA molecules. Each CDR3 protein gets one entry after TCRdb re-called the 5' RACE reads with MiXCR. The table shows 50,000 to 65,000 distinct CDR3 sequences, with more than 8.5% occurring only once. There are many counts of this clonotype. Its antigen is currently unknown. Germline V gives CDR1 LGHNA, CDR2 YSLEER. The length of the CDR3 is 17 residues. V shed 2 bases and J shed 3 bases, with 14 bases lying between them. Sequences were obtained from whole blood. V and J are TRBV4-3 and TRBJ1-6, with D uncertain. The receptor was derived from an adult who was a healthcare worker with PCR-confirmed SARS-CoV-2 infection or an uninfected control (not recorded which). The DNA of the CDR3 is TGCGCCAGCAGCCAAAAAGTCTGGGGTTTCTATAATTCACCCCTCCACTTT. It codes for CASSQKVWGFYNSPLHF.